A single sample gave rise to the 18 T cell receptor beta chains below, sequenced in a study of T cells after posttransplantation cyclophosphamide. The repertoire was sequenced with immunoSEQ multiplex PCR; TCRdb's copy has only in-frame clones and lacks some. The top ten clones hold around 3% of a sample with around 50,000 clones, 85% to 95% of them seen once. Sequenced material: PBMCs. The receptor source for this set is a woman between 45 and 65 years old in good health and a related stem cell transplant donor.

The chain uses TRBV5-4 and TRBJ2-7; the D gene is possibly TRBD1 (6 bases). The CDR3 covers 15 residues. V shed 0 bases and J shed 3 bases, with 13 bases lying between them. Germline assignment: CDR1 SGHNT and CDR2 YYREEE (reference sequence). The CDR3 reads CASSLAAGAVYEQYF. CDR3 DNA sequence: TGTGCCAGCAGCTTGGCGGCAGGGGCGGTCTACGAGCAGTACTTC.

This chain uses TRBV27 with TRBJ2-2; no reliable D call. Trimming removed 3 bases at V and 6 bases at J, with 14 bases between. The CDR3 is 15 residues long. The germline gives CDR1 MNHEY, CDR2 SMNVEV (reference sequence). This CDR3 is CASSFWVGYPGELFF. The CDR3 region has the DNA TGTGCCAGCAGTTTTTGGGTCGGGTACCCCGGGGAGCTGTTTTTT.

The genes are TRBV9 and TRBJ2-1; TRBD1 is a possible D gene (6 bases). CDR1 and CDR2 (germline): SGDLS, YYNGEE. V was cut by 2 bases and J by 7 bases, with 16 bases left in between. This CDR3 comprises 15 residues. Here the CDR3 DNA reads TGTGCCAGCAGCGTTGGGACACTGGGTAATAATGAGCAGTTCTTC. Its protein product is CASSVGTLGNNEQFF.

The genes are TRBV18 and TRBJ2-1; D might be TRBD1 (5 bases). Germline V CDR1 and CDR2: KGHSH, LQKENI. This CDR3 spans 14 amino acids. Deletions cut 6 bases from V and 1 base from J, with 10 bases between. CDR3 sequence reads: CASSFDRSYNEQFF. The CDR3 DNA reads TGTGCCAGCTCTTTCGACAGATCCTACAATGAGCAGTTCTTC.

This chain uses TRBV4-1 with TRBJ1-6, with D possibly TRBD1 on 5 matching bases. The CDR3 runs to 14 residues. The germline V and J ends were trimmed by 4 bases and 6 bases, with 10 bases remaining between them. Germline CDR1 and CDR2: MGHRA and YSYEKL. CDR3 protein: CASSRGAGNSPLHF. In DNA form, the CDR3 reads TGCGCCAGCAGCCGGGGCGCTGGTAATTCACCCCTCCACTTT.

This clone was recorded once. The chain recombines TRBV30 with TRBJ1-2, with TRBD1 matching 12 bases. V shed 6 bases and J 4 bases; nucleotides not matched to a gene: 12. Germline loops: CDR1 GTSNPN, CDR2 SVGIG (reference sequence). The CDR3 is 16 residues long. The CDR3 region has the DNA TGTGCCTGCCGGCCGGGACAGGGGGCAATTACCTATGGCTACACCTTC. Protein sequence: CACRPGQGAITYGYTF.

V is TRBV15 and J is TRBJ2-5, with 12 bases matching TRBD2. Germline loops: CDR1 LNHNV, CDR2 YYDKDF (reference sequence). Unmatched junction bases numbered 3, after V lost 3 bases and J lost 1 base. This CDR3 is built from 16 residues. CDR3 nucleotides: TGTGCCACCAGCAGCGGACTAGCGGGAACCCAAGAGACCCAGTACTTC. It translates to CATSSGLAGTQETQYF.

This rearrangement joins TRBV7-6 to TRBJ2-2; 9 bases are a match to TRBD1. CDR1 SGHVS and CDR2 FNYEAQ come from the germline V gene. V lost 4 bases to trimming and J lost 5 bases; unmatched junction nucleotides: 11. This CDR3 spans 17 amino acids. As DNA, the CDR3 is TGTGCCAGCAGCTCTACCGGGACAGGGTTTGGGACCGGGGAGCTGTTTTTT. Protein: CASSSTGTGFGTGELFF.

A word on this clone: Other DNA sequences in the sample encode the same CDR3. This rearrangement joins TRBV11-3 to TRBJ1-6; no firm D call. Per the germline V gene, CDR1 is SGHNT and CDR2 is YENEEA. V was clipped by 1 base and J by 13 bases, with 11 bases between them. CDR3 length: 13 residues. The CDR3 loop is CASSLGSQSPLHF. CDR3 coding DNA: TGTGCCAGCAGCTTAGGAAGTCAGTCCCCCCTCCACTTT.

A word on this clone: The germline gene is not matched at one end of the junction; a read error may be the cause. The V and J genes are TRBV7-7 and TRBJ2-5; D not certain. Germline-derived CDR1 and CDR2 are SSHAT and FNYEAQ (reference sequence). The CDR3 extends over 11 amino acids. CDR3 residues: CASRTGETQYF. The CDR3, as DNA: TGTGCTAGCAGGACCGGGGAGACCCAGTACTTC.

The rearrangement joins TRBV2 to TRBJ2-3, with 7 bases that match TRBD2. After removal of 7 bases from V and 2 bases from J, the junction contained 12 bases not matched to a gene. This CDR3 has 16 amino acids. CDR1 and CDR2 from the germline V gene are SNHLY and FYNNEI. The CDR3 loop is CASTPFQAGDTDTQYF. The CDR3 region has the DNA TGTGCCAGCACCCCCTTTCAGGCGGGGGACACAGATACGCAGTATTTT.

J is TRBJ1-4 and V is TRBV5-1, with a tentative D call TRBD1 (5 bases). This CDR3 comprises 15 residues. Trimming shortened V by 0 bases and J by 4 bases, and 10 bases separated the two germline ends. Germline CDR1 is SGHRS and CDR2 is YFSETQ. The CDR3 loop is CASSLEGRGNEKLFF. The CDR3, as DNA: TGCGCCAGCAGCTTGGAAGGGAGGGGTAATGAAAAACTGTTTTTT. Using reference TRBV5-1 and TRBJ1-4 for the parts outside the CDR3, the full variable domain is KAGVTQTPRYLIKTRGQQVTLSCSPISGHRSVSWYQQTPGQGLQFLFEYFSETQRNKGNFPGRFSGRQFSNSRSEMNVSTLELGDSALYLCASSLEGRGNEKLFFGSGTQLSVL.

This clone has a single count. V and J are TRBV5-4 and TRBJ2-2; TRBD2 matches at 8 bases. V lost 2 bases and J lost 4; bases outside the gene matches: 13. The V gene's germline CDR1 is SGHNT and CDR2 YYREEE (reference sequence). CDR3 size: 18 residues. CDR3 nucleotides: TGTGCCAGCAGCTTTGCGGGAGGTCCCCTCCGGAGCACCGGGGAGCTGTTTTTT. Translated: CASSFAGGPLRSTGELFF.

The gene calls are TRBV13 and TRBJ1-1; D gene unclear. The CDR3 contains 11 residues. V was shortened by 5 bases and J by 3 bases, with 4 bases between the two germline ends. CDR1 and CDR2 from the germline V gene are PRHDT and FYEKMQ (reference sequence). The CDR3 DNA reads TGTGCCAGCAGCGAGGACACTGAAGCTTTCTTT. It encodes CASSEDTEAFF.

The V gene is TRBV2, the J gene TRBJ1-5; 9 bases align to TRBD1. CDR3 length: 15 amino acids. Germline assignment: CDR1 SNHLY and CDR2 FYNNEI. J was trimmed by 4 bases and V by 2 bases; bases with no gene match: 3. CDR3 bases: TGTGCCAGCAGTGAAAACAGGGGGCAGAATCAGCCCCAGCATTTT. It codes for CASSENRGQNQPQHF.

This sequence joins TRBV28 and TRBJ2-7, with TRBD1 as a possible D gene (5 bases). Germline CDR1 and CDR2: MDHEN and SYDVKM. This CDR3 region has 14 residues. Deletions cut 3 bases from V and 2 bases from J, with 11 bases between. The CDR3 region is CASSLQGSTYEQYF. CDR3 in DNA: TGTGCCAGCAGTTTGCAGGGTTCTACCTACGAGCAGTACTTC.

The V call is TRBV5-6, the J call TRBJ2-3; 7 nucleotides agree with TRBD1. This CDR3 has 16 residues. The germline V gene has CDR1 SGHDT and CDR2 YYEEEE. Trimming cost V 1 base and J 2 bases; bases outside gene matches: 7. CDR3 in DNA: TGTGCCAGCAGCTTGCTAGACAGGGATCACACAGATACGCAGTATTTT. It yields the protein CASSLLDRDHTDTQYF.

The chain uses TRBV19 and TRBJ2-5; 7 positions match TRBD1. This CDR3 spans 13 amino acids. V dropped 6 bases and J dropped 7; count of bases not matched to a gene: 8. Germline loops: CDR1 LNHDA, CDR2 SQIVND (reference sequence). The CDR3 nucleotides are TGTGCCAGTAGCGGACAGGATTTGGGGACCCAGTACTTC. It yields the protein CASSGQDLGTQYF.